The following is a TCR beta chain sequence with its context. Its target antigen remains unknown. The input lacks base qualities; no much larger clone sits a single base away. The CDR3 regions of human TCRbeta chains were analyzed by immunosequencing. The paper's data handling went like this. TCRs in the repertoires were matched against a reference library of SARS-CoV-2-specific TCRs that had been generated with the MIRA antigen-specificity platform. Breadth was defined as the fraction of unique TCRs that were SARS-CoV-2-associated, and depth was defined as the fraction of total T cells that were SARS-CoV-2-associated. Using the MIRA data, each spike-specific TCR was assigned both to the spike region to which the TCR was reactive and to a CD4 or CD8 class. Log10-transformed breadth and depth values were compared by one-way ANOVA with Sidak's multiple comparisons tests. Held by TCRdb, this immuneACCESS table contains in-frame sequences only and omits some clones. Under half of the omission traces to an unresolved V gene where checked; the cause of the rest is unknown. The V and J calls and clone size are taken from that table; D and trimming were inferred from the DNA. Here the sample has tens of thousands of clones; roughly 90% occur a single time. The ten top clones hold around 5% of the sample.

The data derive from a study of T cell responses to AZD1222 COVID-19 vaccine (dated by TCRdb to the early 2020s). Some background on the complete study: Because spike-specific TCR depth and breadth did not differ between the two schedules, AZD1222 recipients who got a second dose at roughly 4 weeks were pooled with those who got a second dose at roughly 12 weeks. Trial participants were enrolled into age subgroups of 18-55, 56-69 and 70-plus years, which contained approximately 150, 30 and 60 TCR-sequenced participants, respectively. A total of just over 230 trial participants underwent TCR sequencing, of whom 207 had received two doses of AZD1222 and approximately 25 had received two doses of the MenACWY control vaccine.

The time point label for this specimen denotes: baseline before first vaccination. Samples from vaccinated people were obtained from the UK trials COV001 and COV002, which included a single-blind randomized controlled phase 2/3 trial of AZD1222 (ChAdOx1 nCoV-19) in healthy adults. Trial participant PBMC samples were collected at day 0 and day 28 after the second dose for TCRbeta chain sequencing. The CDR3 contains 12 residues, cysteine and phenylalanine counted. Only the CDR3 region is kept as DNA, spanning 36 bases read in frame from base 1. For CDR1 and CDR2, the germline V gene lists SNHLY and FYNNEI. V was cut back by 4 bases and J by 7 bases, leaving a gap of 8 bases between them. The study at large found these results: Most participants were white British and females outnumbered males, and the authors suggested that clonal diversity may have been underestimated. Conclusions about previously exposed vaccinees are limited, since just six or seven AZD1222 recipients were seropositive for SARS-CoV-2 at baseline. Epitopes outside the regions mutated in the B.1.351 and B.1.1.7 variants were reportedly recognized by nearly half of the unique spike-specific TCRs. Vaccine-associated CD4 TCRs spanned the whole spike protein, with dominant responses in regions 160-218 and 743-854. After two AZD1222 doses, both the breadth and the depth of spike-specific TCRs were significantly higher than at day 0 and than in MenACWY recipients. No day 14 peak-response samples were available, so repertoires were characterized only after the peak T cell response. In the small 56-69-year group, the increase in depth fell short of significance, most likely because of low power.

This TCR came from an adult in good health. The specimen comprised peripheral blood, sampled on day 0 of AZD1222 vaccination. The rearrangement joined TRBV2 to TRBJ2-4; the D element might be TRBD1 or TRBD2, as each aligns at 6 bases. The CDR3 reads as follows: CASSVGGNIQYF. The nucleotide sequence reads TGTGCCAGCAGTGTAGGGGGGAACATTCAGTACTTC.